This T cell receptor (beta chain) appears in the sequencing data of a study of blood T cells in healthy people across ages. The second PCR ran about 6 to 12 cycles with a sample-barcoded 5' primer and J-beta primers. A single record per CDR3 protein comes from TCRdb applying MiXCR to the 5' RACE reads. Of some 1,500,000 distinct CDR3 sequences listed, 42% are singletons. This clonotype was seen a few times. The sample was blood. The sequence derives from a woman between 18 and 30 years old in good health.

CDR3 protein: CSARNPRASGKNEQFF. The CDR3 DNA is TGCAGTGCTAGGAACCCCAGGGCTAGCGGGAAGAATGAGCAGTTCTTC. J is TRBJ2-1 and V is TRBV20-1; 9 nucleotides match TRBD2. The CDR3 sequence is 16 residues long. J lost 7 bases, V lost 3 bases, and 13 bases had no gene match. From germline, CDR1 is DFQATT and CDR2 SNEGSKA (reference sequence).